These T cell receptor beta chains were read from a single sample in a study of control samples from healthy donors and cancer patients. The assay was immunoSEQ multiplex PCR, and TCRdb's table has in-frame clones only and misses some. The sample carries 95,000 to 150,000 clones, roughly 86% recorded once. The sample was blood. These receptors were collected from a man in his 60s in good health. Each CDR3 is given with its conserved first and last residue. Each record gives: J gene, D gene, V gene, clone size, CDR3 protein, CDR3 DNA. A D gene is named only where the DNA matches it firmly. Some rows mark clone size as missing; the rest say once, few, many or name a class of expanded clone.

TRBJ1-1 | . | TRBV30 | . | CAWAGQSNTEAFF | TGTGCCTGGGCCGGACAGTCGAACACTGAAGCTTTCTTT
TRBJ1-2 | TRBD1 | TRBV7-9 | . | CASSLETGHGYTF | TGTGCCAGCAGCTTAGAGACAGGGCATGGCTACACCTTC
TRBJ2-2 | . | TRBV5-1 | many | CASSLQVTGELFF | TGCGCCAGCAGCTTACAGGTTACCGGGGAGCTGTTTTTT
TRBJ1-3 | . | TRBV28 | . | CASSPGGSSGNTIYF | TGTGCCAGCAGTCCTGGGGGTTCGTCTGGAAACACCATATATTTT
TRBJ1-5 | . | TRBV19 | . | CASSPRTENQPQHF | TGTGCCAGTAGCCCGCGGACAGAGAATCAGCCCCAGCATTTT
TRBJ2-7 | TRBD2 | TRBV20-1 | . | CSASGWQRGSFYEQYF | TGCAGTGCTAGTGGATGGCAGCGGGGATCCTTCTACGAGCAGTACTTC
TRBJ2-6 | . | TRBV3-1/TRBV3-2 | . | CASSQDFSRGTGANVLTF | TGTGCCAGCAGCCAAGATTTCTCGAGGGGTACTGGGGCCAACGTCCTGACTTTC
TRBJ1-3 | . | TRBV3-1/TRBV3-2 | . | CASSQDPVGRANSGNTIYF | TGTGCCAGCAGCCAGGACCCAGTGGGCAGGGCTAACTCTGGAAACACCATATATTTT
TRBJ1-6 | . | TRBV9 | . | CASSGRDTGNSPLHF | TGTGCCAGCAGCGGCCGGGACACAGGTAATTCACCCCTCCACTTT
TRBJ2-3 | . | TRBV9 | . | CASSPSDARTDTQYF | TGTGCCAGCAGCCCCTCGGACGCACGCACAGATACGCAGTATTTT
TRBJ1-1 | . | TRBV29-1 | . | CSVDGRGRMNTEAFF | TGCAGCGTTGATGGCCGGGGGCGTATGAACACTGAAGCTTTCTTT
TRBJ2-7 | . | TRBV11-1 | . | CASSLGTVSSYEQYF | TGTGCCAGCAGCCTCGGGACTGTCAGTTCCTACGAGCAGTACTTC
TRBJ2-7 | . | TRBV2 | once | CASNQQAGADEQYF | TGTGCCAGCAATCAACAGGCAGGGGCGGACGAGCAGTACTTC
TRBJ2-1 | . | TRBV6-1 | once | CASSEHYEQFF | TGTGCCAGCAGTGAACATTATGAGCAGTTCTTC
TRBJ1-2 | TRBD1 | TRBV7-9 | . | CASSTGQGDNYGYTF | TGTGCCAGCAGCACCGGACAGGGGGACAACTATGGCTACACCTTC
TRBJ1-3 | . | TRBV27 | few | CASSLYGSGNTIYF | TGTGCCAGCAGTTTATACGGTTCTGGAAACACCATATATTTT
TRBJ1-5 | . | TRBV7-3 | . | CASSRGSNQPQHF | TGTGCCAGCAGCCGAGGTAGCAATCAGCCCCAGCATTTT
TRBJ1-2 | . | TRBV7-8 | . | CASSPNRAPSYGYTF | TGTGCCAGCAGTCCAAACCGGGCCCCTTCCTATGGCTACACCTTC
TRBJ2-1 | . | TRBV3-1/TRBV3-2 | . | CASSQGRVKGFF | TGTGCCAGCAGCCAAGGAAGGGTAAAGGGGTTCTTC
TRBJ1-5 | . | TRBV24-1 | once | CATSDSGVQPQHF | TGTGCCACCAGTGATTCGGGGGTTCAGCCCCAGCATTTT
TRBJ1-2 | TRBD1 | TRBV6-5 | . | CASSYSRTGGVGYTF | TGTGCCAGCAGTTACTCTAGGACAGGGGGCGTTGGCTACACCTTC
TRBJ2-3 | . | TRBV3-1/TRBV3-2 | . | CASSQGITTQYF | TGTGCCAGCAGCCAAGGTATCACTACGCAGTATTTT
TRBJ2-3 | TRBD1 | TRBV5-1 | . | CASSFTGQPDTQYF | TGCGCCAGCAGCTTCACGGGACAGCCAGATACGCAGTATTTT
TRBJ2-3 | TRBD2 | TRBV5-1 | . | CASRPGLGATDTQYF | TGCGCCAGCAGGCCCGGACTAGGGGCGACAGATACGCAGTATTTT
TRBJ1-5 | TRBD1 | TRBV28 | . | CASISAPGQGSNQPQHF | TGTGCCAGCATTTCAGCCCCCGGACAGGGGAGCAATCAGCCCCAGCATTTT
TRBJ1-1 | . | TRBV4-2 | once | CASSQDIDGPNTEAFF | TGTGCCAGCAGCCAAGATATCGACGGACCGAACACTGAAGCTTTCTTT
TRBJ2-7 | TRBD1 | TRBV6-5 | once | CASRGDRVEEQYF | TGTGCCAGCAGGGGGGACAGGGTGGAAGAGCAGTACTTC
TRBJ2-3 | . | TRBV21-1 | . | CASRIRGTPAGDTQYF | TGTGCCAGCAGGATCAGGGGGACTCCCGCGGGAGATACGCAGTATTTT
TRBJ2-7 | . | TRBV28 | . | CASSGLDSGLGEQYF | TGTGCCAGCAGCGGACTTGACAGCGGGTTGGGCGAGCAGTACTTC
TRBJ2-2 | . | TRBV18 | . | CASSPRTDAGELFF | TGTGCCAGCTCACCACGGACCGACGCCGGGGAGCTGTTTTTT
TRBJ2-7 | . | TRBV27 | . | CASSSKGGPYEQYF | TGTGCCAGCAGTTCAAAGGGGGGCCCCTACGAGCAGTACTTC
TRBJ2-7 | . | TRBV6-5 | . | CASSTGSSYEQYF | TGTGCCAGCAGTACAGGGAGCTCCTACGAGCAGTACTTC
TRBJ2-1 | TRBD2 | TRBV5-1 | . | CASRSTGTSGSQFF | TGCGCCAGCAGATCTACCGGGACTAGCGGCTCACAGTTCTTC
TRBJ2-1 | TRBD2 | TRBV20-1 | . | CSASGGGGPYNEQFF | TGCAGTGCTAGTGGTGGCGGGGGGCCTTACAATGAGCAGTTCTTC
TRBJ2-5 | . | TRBV18 | . | CASSPYSIYKQQETQYF | TGTGCCAGCTCACCATATTCCATTTACAAGCAGCAAGAGACCCAGTACTTC
TRBJ1-5 | . | TRBV24-1 | few | CATRDGGNQPQHF | TGTGCCACCAGGGACGGTGGAAATCAGCCCCAGCATTTT
TRBJ1-6 | TRBD1 | TRBV10-3 | . | CAISKGQDNSPLHF | TGTGCCATCAGTAAGGGACAGGACAATTCACCCCTCCACTTT
TRBJ1-4 | TRBD1 | TRBV18 | . | CASSHGTGHEKLFF | TGTGCCAGCTCTCATGGGACAGGGCATGAAAAACTGTTTTTT
TRBJ1-2 | TRBD1 | TRBV12-3/TRBV12-4 | . | CASSPDRGRGYTF | TGTGCCAGCAGCCCCGACAGGGGTAGGGGCTACACCTTC
TRBJ1-1 | TRBD1 | TRBV24-1 | . | CATSDLVDFCVQGAGNTEAFF | TGTGCCACCAGTGATTTAGTAGATTTTTGTGTGCAGGGGGCGGGGAACACTGAAGCTTTCTTT
TRBJ2-3 | . | TRBV3-1/TRBV3-2 | . | CASSQARHTQYF | TGTGCCAGCAGCCAAGCCCGGCATACGCAGTATTTT
TRBJ2-7 | TRBD1 | TRBV2 | . | CASGTGVSYEQYF | TGTGCCTCCGGGACAGGGGTCTCCTACGAGCAGTACTTC
TRBJ2-4 | . | TRBV19 | . | CASSFAGDIAKNIQYF | TGTGCCAGTAGTTTTGCAGGAGATATAGCCAAAAACATTCAGTACTTC
TRBJ1-1 | TRBD1 | TRBV20-1 | . | CSAQGDREAFF | TGCAGTGCCCAGGGGGACAGGGAGGCTTTCTTT
TRBJ1-6 | . | TRBV11-2 | . | CASSLSPGNSPLHF | TGTGCCAGCAGCTTAAGCCCAGGGAATTCACCCCTCCACTTT
TRBJ2-4 | TRBD1 | TRBV20-1 | . | CSARNRGMYF | TGCAGTGCTAGAAACAGGGGGATGTACTTC
TRBJ1-5 | . | TRBV21-1 | . | CASRTTGEGNQPQHF | TGTGCCAGCAGGACGACAGGGGAGGGCAATCAGCCCCAGCATTTT
TRBJ2-3 | . | TRBV19 | . | CASSMTTTDTQYF | TGTGCCAGTAGTATGACCACCACAGATACGCAGTATTTT
TRBJ1-1 | . | TRBV12-3/TRBV12-4 | . | CASSFAGGTEAFF | TGTGCCAGCAGTTTTGCGGGGGGCACTGAAGCTTTCTTT
TRBJ2-2 | TRBD1 | TRBV9 | . | CASSVAAGGSGELFF | TGTGCCAGCAGCGTAGCGGCAGGGGGTAGCGGGGAGCTGTTTTTT